Following are 10 T cell receptor beta chains from one sample sequenced in a study of type 1 and type 2 diabetes patients. Amplification started from genomic DNA. The TCR beta CDR3 region was amplified using 30 forward and 13 reverse primers. TCRdb recomputed calls from the multiplex PCR reads with MiXCR, one row per CDR3 protein. The profile shows around 300,000 distinct CDR3 sequences, more than 45% of them singletons. Sequences were obtained from peripheral blood mononuclear cells (PBMCs). The receptors derive from a man aged 18 to 29 with type 2 diabetes.

This clonotype has just a few counts. The V call is TRBV6-5, the J call TRBJ1-1, with 7 bases fitting TRBD1. The trim removed 7 bases at V and 0 bases at J, leaving 2 bases unmatched. CDR1 is MNHEY and CDR2 is SVGAGI in the germline V gene. The CDR3 is 13 residues long. CDR3 bases: TGTGCCAGCATGAGGGGGCTGAACACTGAAGCTTTCTTT. Residues: CASMRGLNTEAFF.

The CDR3 spells CASSIGTSGSHPYEQYF. DNA for the CDR3: TGTGCCAGTAGTATTGGGACTAGCGGGAGTCACCCCTACGAGCAGTACTTC. The rearrangement joins TRBV19 to TRBJ2-7, with TRBD2 identical over 14 bases. V dropped 3 bases and J dropped 2; count of bases not matched to a gene: 6. Per the germline V gene, CDR1 is LNHDA and CDR2 is SQIVND (reference sequence). The CDR3 length is 17 residues.

The rearrangement uses TRBV4-1 and TRBJ1-2; weak D call: TRBD1 (5 bases). Trimming stripped 5 bases from V and 3 bases from J, with 13 bases between. The CDR3 length is 14 residues. Germline V lookup: CDR1 MGHRA, CDR2 YSYEKL. CDR3 loop: CASSASGTYYGYTF. The DNA for the CDR3 is TGCGCCAGCAGCGCTAGCGGGACTTACTATGGCTACACCTTC.

This clonotype was detected a few times. V usage is TRBV12-5 and J usage is TRBJ1-2; possibly TRBD1 for D (5 bases). CDR1 and CDR2 (germline): LGHNT, FRNRAP. The CDR3 has 13 residues. The CDR3 DNA follows: TGTGCCAGCAGTCCAGGGACGGGGAATGGCTACACCTTC. Amino acids: CASSPGTGNGYTF.

This chain joins TRBV7-2 and TRBJ1-2; D remains unclear. Trimming removed 3 bases at V and 9 bases at J, with 20 bases between. CDR1 is SGHTA and CDR2 is FQGNSA in the germline V gene. The CDR3 spans 15 residues. DNA of the CDR3: TGTGCCAGCAGCTTGGTACCTTATGGCATGGATAGCTACACCTTC. Translation gives CASSLVPYGMDSYTF.

The chain links TRBV4-1 to TRBJ1-5; D is uncertain. CDR3 length equals 15 residues. The V end was cut by 0 bases, the J end by 5 bases, with 11 bases between. Germline CDR1 reads MGHRA; CDR2 reads YSYEKL. DNA of the CDR3: TGCGCCAGCAGCCAAGATTCAAGATGGCATCAGCCCCAGCATTTT. Translated: CASSQDSRWHQPQHF.

This clonotype occurred a few times. The gene calls are TRBV13 and TRBJ1-4; D not certain. Germline V CDR1 and CDR2: PRHDT, FYEKMQ (reference sequence). The length of the CDR3 is 15 residues. Trimming pared 2 bases from V and 5 bases from J, leaving 12 bases between. The CDR3 reads CASSLREGTNEKLFF. The DNA of the CDR3 is TGTGCCAGCAGCTTAAGGGAGGGAACGAATGAAAAACTGTTTTTT.

In this sample, this clonotype turned up a few times. The rearrangement uses TRBV15 and TRBJ2-2; TRBD1 matches at 7 bases. The CDR3 has 14 residues. Germline loops: CDR1 LNHNV, CDR2 YYDKDF (reference sequence). Trimming cost V 6 bases and J 5 bases; bases outside gene matches: 6. In DNA, the CDR3 is TGTGCCACCAGGCCTGACAGGGAGACCGGGGAGCTGTTTTTT. This gives the protein CATRPDRETGELFF.

This clonotype came up many times. The chain uses TRBV28 and TRBJ2-5; D is perhaps TRBD2 (7 bases). The germline V and J ends were trimmed by 2 bases and 2 bases, with 15 bases remaining between them. The germline V gene encodes CDR1 MDHEN and CDR2 SYDVKM. The CDR3 runs to 16 residues. The CDR3 DNA reads as TGTGCCAGCAGTTTAAATCCCGGGGGGCTTCAAGAGACCCAGTACTTC. Translating gives CASSLNPGGLQETQYF.

This clonotype has at least ten counts. The V call is TRBV7-2, the J call TRBJ2-7; tentative D call: TRBD2 (6 bases). Germline CDR1 is SGHTA and CDR2 is FQGNSA. The CDR3 sequence is 13 residues long. V was shortened by 1 base and J by 7 bases, with 11 bases between the two germline ends. CDR3 in DNA: TGTGCCAGCAGCTTAGATGGGAGGTCGGAGCAGTACTTC. This encodes CASSLDGRSEQYF.